Below are 28 T cell receptor beta chains sequenced from a single sample in a study of cytomegalovirus exposure and HLA in healthy donors. PCR primers comprised 60 Vbeta and 13 Jbeta primers. This table comes from immunoSEQ multiplex PCR, and its TCRdb copy is limited to in-frame clones, with some not included. The data show 220,000 or so clones, 75% to 90% seen once. The sequenced sample consisted of PBMCs. All receptors come from a woman in her 40s in good health and CMV-seronegative.

The chain uses TRBV11-2 and TRBJ2-1, with 7 bases aligning to TRBD2. V was clipped by 4 bases and J by 4 bases; unmatched bases: 13. CDR3 length equals 17 residues. Germline assignment: CDR1 SGHAT and CDR2 FQNNGV. CDR3 region: CASSSPRLTSSYNEQFF. Written as DNA, the CDR3 is TGTGCCAGCAGCTCCCCTCGATTGACTAGCTCTTACAATGAGCAGTTCTTC.

The chain joins TRBV18 to TRBJ1-1; tentative D call: TRBD1 (5 bases). The CDR3 spans 14 residues. Germline CDR1 and CDR2: KGHSH and LQKENI. With 3 bases removed from V and 6 bases from J, the gap between germline ends came to 14 bases. CDR3 DNA sequence: TGTGCCAGCTCACCCTTGGGCAGGGAATCTGAAGCTTTCTTT. Its translation: CASSPLGRESEAFF.

The chain joins TRBV5-1 to TRBJ2-3; 9 bases are a match to TRBD2. V lost 4 bases, J lost 6 bases, and 12 bases stayed unmatched. The CDR3 is 16 residues long. Germline CDR1 and CDR2: SGHRS and YFSETQ. For the CDR3, the DNA is TGCGCCAGCAGCGGGTCTGGCGGGAGGGCGTTGGATACGCAGTATTTT. Its translation: CASSGSGGRALDTQYF.

The J gene is TRBJ2-5, the V gene TRBV10-3; possibly TRBD1 for D (6 bases). The J call is doubtful: the DNA matches TRBJ2-7 better. The CDR3 is 13 amino acids. Germline V CDR1 and CDR2: ENHRY, SYGVKD. CDR3 DNA: TGTGCCATCACCCCGACAGGTACCTACGAGCAGTACTTC. This codes for CAITPTGTYEQYF.

The chain employs TRBV27 and TRBJ1-1; no definite D call. Trimming took 5 bases from V and 2 from J, leaving 18 bases between them. CDR1 MNHEY and CDR2 SMNVEV come from the germline V gene (reference sequence). This CDR3 has 16 residues. The CDR3 DNA follows: TGTGCCAGCAGTCTTAGCGGTTTGTGGCTAAACACTGAAGCTTTCTTT. This sequence encodes CASSLSGLWLNTEAFF.

J is TRBJ2-5 and V is TRBV7-6; D ambiguous. Judging by the DNA end, TRBJ2-7 fits better; the J call may be wrong. CDR1 is SGHVS and CDR2 is FNYEAQ in the germline V gene. The CDR3 spans 12 residues. The CDR3 is CASSVNSYEQYF. The CDR3 DNA is TGTGCCAGCAGCGTAAACTCCTACGAGCAGTACTTC.

This rearrangement joins TRBV27 to TRBJ2-3, with 15 bases matching TRBD2. After removal of 8 bases from V and 6 bases from J, the junction contained 0 bases not matched to a gene. Per the germline V gene, CDR1 is MNHEY and CDR2 is SMNVEV (reference sequence). The CDR3 loop spans 13 amino acids. The CDR3 reads CASGTSGGDTQYF. The CDR3 DNA is TGTGCCAGCGGGACTAGCGGGGGGGATACGCAGTATTTT.

The genes are TRBV11-2 and TRBJ1-1; 8 bases line up with TRBD1. J gave up 4 bases and V 3 bases, and 7 bases lay outside the gene matches. CDR1 and CDR2 from the germline V gene are SGHAT and FQNNGV. This CDR3 is 15 amino acids long. CDR3 nucleotides: TGTGCCAGCAGCTTCCAGGGGGCCGGTGCCACTGAAGCTTTCTTT. Its protein is CASSFQGAGATEAFF.

The V and J genes are TRBV4-1 and TRBJ2-2; D gene ambiguous. V was clipped by 0 bases and J by 0 bases, with 5 bases between them. The CDR3 contains 15 residues. The V gene's germline CDR1 is MGHRA and CDR2 YSYEKL. The CDR3 DNA sequence: TGCGCCAGCAGCCAAGATAAAACGAACACCGGGGAGCTGTTTTTT. Its protein product is CASSQDKTNTGELFF.

The chain uses TRBV27 and TRBJ2-7; TRBD2 aligns across 7 bases. V gave up 1 base and J gave up 1 base; unmatched junction bases: 4. The CDR3 runs to 15 residues. Germline values: CDR1 MNHEY, CDR2 SMNVEV (reference sequence). CDR3 nucleotide sequence: TGTGCCAGCAGTTTATGGGCAGCGGGATCCTACGAGCAGTACTTC. Translated: CASSLWAAGSYEQYF.

About this clone: The same CDR3 also results from other DNA sequences found in this sample. The chain has TRBV19 and TRBJ2-5; D may be TRBD2 (5 bases). Trimming took 6 bases from V and 1 from J, leaving 9 bases between them. Per germline, CDR1 LNHDA and CDR2 SQIVND (reference sequence). The CDR3 contains 13 residues. CDR3 protein: CASSTGSQETQYF. In DNA form, the CDR3 reads TGTGCCAGTAGCACGGGATCCCAAGAGACCCAGTACTTC.

A single count supports this clone. The rearrangement links TRBV29-1 to TRBJ1-2; D may be TRBD1 (5 bases). The germline gives CDR1 SQVTM, CDR2 ANQGSEA. V lost 4 bases and J 8 bases, leaving 23 bases between the germline ends. The CDR3 spans 15 residues. The CDR3 DNA is TGCAGCGTTGGGGAGGCCGGGACCGCGTCCCGGGGCTACACCTTC. Protein sequence: CSVGEAGTASRGYTF. Full variable domain (remainder filled in from reference TRBV29-1 and TRBJ1-2): SAVISQKPSRDICQRGTSLTIQCQVDSQVTMMFWYRQQPGQSLTLIATANQGSEATYESGFVIDKFPISRPNLTFSTLTVSNMSPEDSSIYLCSVGEAGTASRGYTFGSGTRLTVV.

The rearrangement uses TRBV10-3 and TRBJ2-5; no definite D call. CDR3 length: 13 residues. The V and J ends lost 11 bases and 0 bases respectively, with 13 bases between them. Germline assignment: CDR1 ENHRY and CDR2 SYGVKD. The DNA of the CDR3 is TGTGCCCACGCTAGGTTAAACCAAGAGACCCAGTACTTC. Translation: CAHARLNQETQYF.

CDR3 sequence (DNA): TGTGCCAGCAGCTCTAGCCGCCCTCAGCGGGGGAGAAGCTATGGCTACACCTTC. Its protein product is CASSSSRPQRGRSYGYTF. The rearrangement uses TRBV7-9 and TRBJ1-2, with TRBD1 as a possible D gene (5 bases). The ends were cut back, 4 bases at V and 4 bases at J, with 25 bases in the middle. The CDR3 runs 18 residues. Germline CDR1 reads SEHNR; CDR2 reads FQNEAQ (reference sequence). Using reference TRBV7-9 and TRBJ1-2 for the parts outside the CDR3, the full variable domain is DTGVSQNPRHKITKRGQNVTFRCDPISEHNRLYWYRQTLGQGPEFLTYFQNEAQLEKSRLLSDRFSAERPKGSFSTLEIQRTEQGDSAMYLCASSSSRPQRGRSYGYTFGSGTRLTVV.

J is TRBJ2-7 and V is TRBV27; the match to TRBD1 covers 12 bases. V shed 5 bases and J 7 bases; nucleotides not matched to a gene: 6. The CDR3 consists of 14 residues. Germline assignment: CDR1 MNHEY and CDR2 SMNVEV (reference sequence). The CDR3 DNA is TGTGCCAGCAGTCCGGGACAGGGGGCGCATGAGCAGTACTTC. As protein: CASSPGQGAHEQYF.

This clone appeared a single time. This chain uses TRBV6-1 with TRBJ1-5; 8 bases are a match to TRBD1. Germline trimming cut 5 bases from V and 4 bases from J; bases unmatched to any gene: 7. This CDR3 is built from 15 residues. Per germline, CDR1 MNHNS and CDR2 SASEGT. The CDR3 DNA is TGTGCCAGCAGTCAAGGACAGGGTCTAAATCAGCCCCAGCATTTT. The encoded protein is CASSQGQGLNQPQHF.

Details on this clone: A single base is all that separates this from a far larger clone, so a read error is likely. The chain carries TRBV2 and TRBJ2-3, with 10 bases lining up with TRBD2. The junction had 3 bases not matched to a gene; V was cut back by 5 bases and J by 1 base. This CDR3 is built from 15 residues. CDR1 is SNHLY, CDR2 FYNNEI, per germline. The CDR3 loop is CASSSGTSGTDTQYF. DNA of the CDR3: TGTGCCAGCAGTTCCGGGACTAGCGGCACAGATACGCAGTATTTT.

V usage is TRBV5-1 and J usage is TRBJ2-5, with D uncertain. The germline V gene has CDR1 SGHRS and CDR2 YFSETQ. The CDR3 runs to 14 residues. The V and J ends lost 4 bases and 1 base respectively, with 11 bases between them. CDR3 coding DNA: TGCGCCAGCAGCACGGAGCTACTCCAAGAGACCCAGTACTTC. Protein product: CASSTELLQETQYF. Full variable domain (outside the CDR3, taken from reference TRBV5-1 and TRBJ2-5): KAGVTQTPRYLIKTRGQQVTLSCSPISGHRSVSWYQQTPGQGLQFLFEYFSETQRNKGNFPGRFSGRQFSNSRSEMNVSTLELGDSALYLCASSTELLQETQYFGPGTRLLVL.

The chain uses TRBV2 and TRBJ2-1, with D possibly being TRBD2 (5 bases). This CDR3 has 14 amino acids. Deletions cut 5 bases from V and 2 bases from J, with 10 bases between. Germline lookup yields CDR1 SNHLY and CDR2 FYNNEI. The DNA of the CDR3 is TGTGCCAGCAGTAGGGAGAAGACCTACAATGAGCAGTTCTTC. It translates to CASSREKTYNEQFF.

V is TRBV7-9 and J is TRBJ2-5, with 7 bases lining up with TRBD2. J lost 0 bases, V lost 6 bases, and 13 bases had no gene match. The CDR3 runs to 17 residues. Germline V gene data show CDR1 as SEHNR and CDR2 as FQNEAQ (reference sequence). The CDR3 sequence is CASSSAVLAEDQETQYF. The CDR3 DNA follows: TGTGCCAGCAGTTCAGCTGTCCTAGCGGAGGACCAAGAGACCCAGTACTTC.

This clone has only a few counts. The chain combines TRBV5-4 with TRBJ2-7; D perhaps matches TRBD1 (6 bases). The germline gives CDR1 SGHNT, CDR2 YYREEE (reference sequence). The CDR3 sequence is 13 residues long. V was shortened by 3 bases and J by 4 bases, with 11 bases between the two germline ends. The CDR3 sequence is CASSSQGAYEQYF. CDR3 bases: TGTGCCAGCAGCTCACAGGGAGCGTACGAGCAGTACTTC.

This clone was observed a handful of times. The J gene is TRBJ2-3, the V gene TRBV27, with D perhaps TRBD1 (6 bases). Germline V CDR1 and CDR2: MNHEY, SMNVEV (reference sequence). This CDR3 comprises 13 residues. V dropped 4 bases and J dropped 2 bases, with 7 bases sitting between them. The DNA for the CDR3 is TGTGCCAGCAGTTGGACAGACACAGATACGCAGTATTTT. Translation: CASSWTDTDTQYF.

The chain links TRBV6-1 to TRBJ1-2; 8 bases line up with TRBD1. Looked up from germline, CDR1 is MNHNS and CDR2 is SASEGT. With V trimmed by 10 bases and J by 10 bases, 11 bases remained unmatched. There are 12 residues in the CDR3. The CDR3 DNA is TGTGCCATATACCGGACAGGGTCGGACTACACCTTC. It encodes CAIYRTGSDYTF.

The chain uses TRBV14 and TRBJ1-2; unclear D gene. CDR1 and CDR2 from the germline V gene are SGHDN and FVKESK. The V end was cut by 0 bases, the J end by 10 bases, with 9 bases between. The CDR3 covers 12 residues. The CDR3 nucleotides are TGTGCCAGCAGCCAAGATTCACACACCTACACCTTC. Encoded protein: CASSQDSHTYTF. The full variable domain, in which reference TRBV14 and TRBJ1-2 provide the parts outside the CDR3, is EAGVTQFPSHSVIEKGQTVTLRCDPISGHDNLYWYRRVMGKEIKFLLHFVKESKQDESGMPNNRFLAERTGGTYSTLKVQPAELEDSGVYFCASSQDSHTYTFGSGTRLTVV.

This clone was recorded only once. The gene calls are TRBV5-1 and TRBJ2-5, with 7 bases fitting TRBD2. Germline CDR1 SGHRS, CDR2 YFSETQ. Trimming removed 0 bases from V and 1 base from J; junction bases left unmatched: 6. The CDR3 has 16 residues. The CDR3 DNA reads as TGCGCCAGCAGCTTGGTGGGCGGGGGATCCCAAGAGACCCAGTACTTC. This codes for CASSLVGGGSQETQYF.

V is TRBV7-8 and J is TRBJ1-1, with 8 bases that match TRBD1. V lost 2 bases to trimming and J lost 2 bases; unmatched junction nucleotides: 13. CDR3 length equals 18 residues. Germline assignment: CDR1 SGHVS and CDR2 FQNEAQ. The CDR3 nucleotides read TGTGCCAGCAGCTTAACCCCGGACAGGGTGGGGGACAACACTGAAGCTTTCTTT. It is translated as CASSLTPDRVGDNTEAFF.

This rearrangement joins TRBV4-2 to TRBJ1-1, with no clear D. The CDR3 totals 13 residues. Germline CDR1 LGHNA, CDR2 YNFKEQ. The V gene lost 1 base and the J gene lost 1 base, with 4 bases spanning the gap. The CDR3 region is CASSQAWNTEAFF. CDR3 DNA: TGTGCCAGCAGCCAAGCTTGGAACACTGAAGCTTTCTTT.

The chain combines TRBV6-5 with TRBJ1-2; 11 bases map to TRBD1. The CDR3 has 14 amino acids. CDR1 MNHEY and CDR2 SVGAGI come from the germline V gene. V lost 5 bases and J lost 7; bases outside the gene matches: 6. DNA of the CDR3: TGTGCCAGCAGTCAACCCGGGACAGGGGGTGGCTACACCTTC. This sequence encodes CASSQPGTGGGYTF.